The 15 T cell receptor beta chains reported below all come from one sample, sequenced in a study of T cells after yellow fever vaccination. In TCRdb, the 5' RACE reads were re-called with MiXCR into one record per CDR3 protein. Found here are tens of thousands of distinct CDR3 sequences, less than 3.5% of them singletons; the top ten hold approximately 0.89%. Specimen: PBMCs, either bulk or a sorted T-cell subset (CD4+, CD8+, memory, or dextramer-sorted; not recorded which), collected about 49 days after the first yellow fever vaccination. The receptor source for this set is a man younger than 35 who received the YFV17D yellow fever vaccine.

This clonotype occurred many times. J is TRBJ2-3 and V is TRBV29-1, with D perhaps matching TRBD1 (6 bases). Trimming shortened V by 0 bases and J by 6 bases, and 10 bases separated the two germline ends. The CDR3 has 13 amino acids. The V gene's germline CDR1 is SQVTM and CDR2 ANQGSEA. CDR3 DNA: TGCAGCGTTGAAGATGGGGGCTCGGATACGCAGTATTTT. This sequence encodes CSVEDGGSDTQYF.

This clonotype came up many times. This rearrangement joins TRBV20-1 to TRBJ2-1; D possibly corresponds to TRBD2 (7 bases). Between the trimmed V and J ends, which lost 2 bases and 4 bases, there was a span of 12 bases. Per germline, CDR1 DFQATT and CDR2 SNEGSKA (reference sequence). The CDR3 covers 14 residues. The CDR3 sequence: CSARWGGFYNEQFF. The DNA of the CDR3 is TGCAGTGCTAGATGGGGGGGCTTTTACAATGAGCAGTTCTTC.

This clonotype was seen at least ten times. The rearrangement uses TRBV7-2 and TRBJ2-5; no firm D call. From germline, CDR1 is SGHTA and CDR2 FQGNSA. Trimming removed 5 bases from V and 6 bases from J, with 7 bases in between. The CDR3 runs to 11 residues. CDR3 coding DNA: TGTGCCAGCAGCCAGCGACAGACCCAGTACTTC. Translation: CASSQRQTQYF. Variable domain in full (rest from reference TRBV7-2 and TRBJ2-5): GAGVSQSPSNKVTEKGKDVELRCDPISGHTALYWYRQSLGQGLEFLIYFQGNSAPDKSGLPSDRFSAERTGGSVSTLTIQRTQQEDSAVYLCASSQRQTQYFGPGTRLLVL.

About this clonotype: A much larger clonotype is one base distant, so this may be a read error. The J gene is TRBJ2-7, the V gene TRBV7-2, with D tentatively TRBD2 (5 bases). Germline-derived CDR1 and CDR2 are SGHTA and FQGNSA. The CDR3 extends over 13 amino acids. CDR3 amino acids: CASRLVEGTEQYV. CDR3 nucleotide sequence: TGTGCCAGCCGCTTAGTTGAGGGAACCGAGCAGTACGTC.

This clonotype was counted many times. The genes are TRBV20-1 and TRBJ2-1; D possibly corresponds to TRBD2 (6 bases). Per germline, CDR1 DFQATT and CDR2 SNEGSKA (reference sequence). Trimming removed 7 bases at V and 8 bases at J, with 21 bases between. The CDR3 has 14 residues. The CDR3 loop is CSETTGGPSDEQFF. In DNA, the CDR3 is TGCAGTGAAACGACCGGGGGTCCGTCCGATGAGCAGTTCTTC.

The sample holds many counts of this clonotype. J is TRBJ1-2 and V is TRBV30; maybe TRBD1 (6 bases). This CDR3 comprises 12 residues. V dropped 8 bases and J dropped 8 bases, with 18 bases sitting between them. CDR1 GTSNPN and CDR2 SVGIG come from the germline V gene (reference sequence). CDR3 nucleotides: TGTGCCCGGGCCACAGGGTTTGACGGCTACACCTTC. It translates to CARATGFDGYTF.

This clonotype was seen at least ten times. The chain recombines TRBV29-1 with TRBJ2-5; D possibly corresponds to TRBD1 (5 bases). The CDR3 has 14 amino acids. CDR1 is SQVTM and CDR2 is ANQGSEA in the germline V gene. The V end lost 4 bases, the J end lost 6 bases, and 18 bases lay between the germline ends. The CDR3 DNA follows: TGCAGCGTTGGGGTTGCAGGGTGGGTTAAGACCCAGTACTTC. It is translated as CSVGVAGWVKTQYF.

This clonotype has a count of ten or more. The J gene is TRBJ1-6, the V gene TRBV12-3 or TRBV12-4, with 9 positions matching TRBD1. V gave up 5 bases and J gave up 7 bases; unmatched junction bases: 6. The CDR3 is 15 amino acids. CDR3 loop: CASSLGTGRNSPLHF. In nucleotides, the CDR3 is TGTGCCAGCAGTCTAGGGACAGGGAGGAATTCACCCCTCCACTTT.

This clonotype was counted ten times or more. The chain is built from TRBV27 and TRBJ2-3; 10 positions match TRBD1. The junction had 3 bases not matched to a gene; V was cut back by 6 bases and J by 3 bases. The CDR3 sequence is 14 residues long. The germline CDR1 and CDR2 sequences are MNHEY and SMNVEV (reference sequence). The chain's CDR3 is CASSRQGATDTQYF. The CDR3 DNA sequence: TGTGCCAGCAGCCGACAGGGGGCTACAGATACGCAGTATTTT.

The table lists this clonotype with many counts. The rearrangement uses TRBV7-2 and TRBJ2-1; the D is unclear. V lost 5 bases, J lost 7 bases, and 15 bases lay in between. There are 14 residues in the CDR3. From germline, CDR1 is SGHTA and CDR2 FQGNSA. CDR3: CASSRTDGRNEQFF. The CDR3 coding sequence is TGTGCCAGCAGCCGCACGGACGGTAGGAATGAGCAGTTCTTC.

This clonotype occurred many times. The V call is TRBV7-9, the J call TRBJ1-2, with D possibly being TRBD1 (5 bases). Per germline, CDR1 SEHNR and CDR2 FQNEAQ (reference sequence). The CDR3 sequence is 15 residues long. V lost 4 bases to trimming and J lost 6 bases, with 18 bases between them. CDR3 loop: CASSSSRGSEDGYTF. As DNA, the CDR3 is TGTGCCAGCAGCTCCTCGAGGGGCTCAGAGGATGGCTACACCTTC.

This clonotype has ten or more counts. The V call is TRBV5-1, the J call TRBJ2-2; D remains unclear. Germline V gives CDR1 SGHRS, CDR2 YFSETQ. Trimming cost V 2 bases and J 1 base, with 9 bases left between them. This CDR3 is 15 amino acids long. Here the CDR3 reads CASSFGVLNTGELFF. The CDR3 bases are TGCGCCAGCAGCTTCGGAGTCTTGAACACCGGGGAGCTGTTTTTT.

This clonotype came up many times. This chain uses TRBV29-1 with TRBJ1-1, with D possibly TRBD1 on 5 matching bases. Germline V gene lookup returns CDR1 SQVTM and CDR2 ANQGSEA. There are 13 residues in the CDR3. V was cut by 7 bases and J by 8 bases, with 20 bases left in between. The CDR3 nucleotides read TGCAGCGAGAAACCCGGGACCCGAGTAGAAGCTTTCTTT. Its translation: CSEKPGTRVEAFF.

In its sample, this clonotype was seen many times. V is TRBV12-5 and J is TRBJ1-1, with a possible D match to TRBD1 (5 bases). The CDR3 loop spans 13 amino acids. V shed 3 bases and J shed 12 bases, with 17 bases lying between them. The V gene's germline CDR1 is LGHNT and CDR2 FRNRAP. The CDR3 is CASGLEDTGRPFF. In DNA, the CDR3 is TGTGCTAGTGGTTTAGAGGACACGGGTCGGCCTTTCTTT.

In its sample, this clonotype was seen many times. J is TRBJ2-1 and V is TRBV29-1, with 9 bases aligning to TRBD1. The CDR3 is 13 amino acids. Germline CDR1 SQVTM, CDR2 ANQGSEA. Trimming cost V 3 bases and J 5 bases; bases outside gene matches: 2. The CDR3 region is CSVEGTGHNEQFF. The CDR3 DNA reads as TGCAGCGTTGAGGGGACAGGGCACAATGAGCAGTTCTTC.